This entry is about one TCR beta chain. What it binds is unknown. V dropped 5 bases and J dropped 6; count of bases not matched to a gene: 9. Germline assignment: CDR1 SGHTA and CDR2 FQGNSA. The CDR3 covers 14 residues. These data are taken from a study of blood T cells in healthy people across ages. Combining a sample-barcoded 5' primer with a J-beta primer mix, a second PCR ran for roughly 7 to 12 cycles. TCRdb re-analysed the 5' RACE reads in MiXCR, keeping a single row per CDR3 protein. The sample includes 1.5 million to 2 million distinct CDR3 sequences, 49% of them seen just once. Findings of the study overall: There was a strong correlation between TCR beta diversity and naive T cell percentage. A conclusive naive versus antigen-experienced comparison was prevented by the unsorted PBMCs. Older age coincided with a roughly linear decline in TCR beta diversity per million T cells.

The sample comprised blood. This receptor was obtained from a woman aged 35 to 49 in good health. The gene calls are TRBV7-2 and TRBJ2-7; 8 bases match TRBD2. CDR3 sequence: CASSPNLSGGEQYF. CDR3 in DNA: TGTGCCAGCAGCCCAAACTTGAGCGGGGGCGAGCAGTACTTC.